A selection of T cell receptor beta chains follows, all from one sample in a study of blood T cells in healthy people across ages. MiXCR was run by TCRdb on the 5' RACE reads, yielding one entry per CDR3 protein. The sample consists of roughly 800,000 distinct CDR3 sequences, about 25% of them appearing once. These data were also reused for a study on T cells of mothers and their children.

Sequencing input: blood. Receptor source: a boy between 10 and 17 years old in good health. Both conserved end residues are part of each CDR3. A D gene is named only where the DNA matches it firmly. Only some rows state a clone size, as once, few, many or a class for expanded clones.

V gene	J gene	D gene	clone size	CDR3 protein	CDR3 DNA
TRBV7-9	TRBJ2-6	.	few	CASSPPVSLSGANVLTF	TGTGCCAGCAGTCCCCCCGTAAGCTTATCTGGGGCCAACGTCCTGACTTTC
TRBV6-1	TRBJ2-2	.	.	CASSEASGAIGELFF	TGTGCCAGCAGTGAAGCGTCGGGGGCTATCGGGGAGCTGTTTTTT
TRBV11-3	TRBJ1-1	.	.	CASSQGINRFTEAFF	TGTGCCAGCTCACAGGGAATAAATAGGTTCACTGAAGCTTTCTTT
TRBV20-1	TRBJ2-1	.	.	CSAGRASNEQFF	TGCAGTGCTGGTCGGGCCAGCAATGAGCAGTTCTTC
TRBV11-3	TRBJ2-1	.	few	CASSLGSQYEQFF	TGTGCCAGCAGCTTAGGGTCCCAGTATGAGCAGTTCTTC
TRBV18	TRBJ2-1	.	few	CANSPARGVGSEQFF	TGTGCCAACTCACCAGCCCGCGGGGTAGGGAGTGAGCAGTTCTTC
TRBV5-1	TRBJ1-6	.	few	CASSLDPGNSPLHF	TGCGCCAGCAGCTTGGATCCCGGGAATTCACCCCTCCACTTT
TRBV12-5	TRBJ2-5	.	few	CASGPEAGKTQYF	TGTGCTAGTGGTCCCGAGGCTGGCAAGACCCAGTACTTC
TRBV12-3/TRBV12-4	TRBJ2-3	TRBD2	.	CASRLDSGGPRTDAQYF	TGTGCCAGCAGGCTGGATAGCGGGGGACCGAGAACAGATGCGCAGTATTTT
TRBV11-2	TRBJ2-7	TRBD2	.	CASSLAGGFLKYF	TGTGCCAGCAGCTTAGCGGGAGGGTTTCTGAAGTACTTC
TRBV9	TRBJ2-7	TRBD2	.	CASSVDSGRTYEQYF	TGTGCCAGCAGCGTAGATAGCGGGAGGACCTACGAGCAGTACTTC
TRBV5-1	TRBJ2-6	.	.	CASSIHRSGANVLTF	TGCGCCAGCAGCATACATAGATCTGGGGCCAACGTCCTGACTTTC
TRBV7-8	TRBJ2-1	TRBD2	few	CASSSPGGTYNEQFF	TGTGCCAGCAGCTCCCCGGGAGGGACCTACAATGAGCAGTTCTTC
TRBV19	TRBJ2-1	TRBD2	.	CASRPSGGANEQFF	TGTGCCTCACGGCCTAGCGGGGGAGCCAATGAGCAGTTCTTC
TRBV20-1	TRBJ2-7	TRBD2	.	CSASGAGEGEQYF	TGCAGTGCTAGCGGAGCGGGAGAGGGCGAGCAGTACTTC
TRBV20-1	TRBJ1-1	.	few	CSALTGRPNTEALF	TGCAGTGCCCTGACTGGACGGCCGAACACTGAAGCTCTCTTT
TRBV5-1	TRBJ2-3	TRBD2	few	CASSFTSGPSTDTQYF	TGCGCCAGCAGCTTCACTAGCGGGCCCTCCACAGATACGCAGTATTTT
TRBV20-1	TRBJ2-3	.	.	CSARGEANTDTQYF	TGCAGTGCTAGAGGGGAGGCCAACACAGATACGCAGTATTTT
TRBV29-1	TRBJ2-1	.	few	CSVYKNNEQFF	TGCAGCGTTTACAAAAACAATGAGCAGTTCTTC
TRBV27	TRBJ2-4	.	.	CASSFGGRGIQYF	TGTGCCAGCAGTTTTGGAGGGAGAGGCATTCAGTACTTC
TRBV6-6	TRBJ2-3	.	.	CATLTQRTDTQYF	TGTGCCACCCTCACTCAGAGGACAGATACGCAGTATTTT
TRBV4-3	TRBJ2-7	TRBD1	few	CASSQITTGGYEQYF	TGCGCCAGCAGCCAAATCACGACAGGGGGTTACGAGCAGTACTTC